Following are 13 T cell receptor beta chains from one sample sequenced in a study of blood T cell repertoires in COVID-19. Here immunoSEQ multiplex PCR was the method, and the copy in TCRdb shows in-frame clones only, minus some. The table shows some 150,000 clones, with 85% occurring only once. The sample taken for sequencing was PBMCs or T cells enriched from blood (not recorded which). The receptors here all came from a woman in her thirties or forties who had recovered from COVID-19.

The chain links TRBV7-6 to TRBJ1-1; 7 bases map to TRBD1. The junction had 9 bases not matched to a gene; V was cut back by 3 bases and J by 11 bases. The CDR3 has 13 residues. The germline V gene encodes CDR1 SGHVS and CDR2 FNYEAQ. CDR3: CASSFSTEQGAFF. CDR3 coding DNA: TGTGCCAGCAGCTTTTCCACCGAACAGGGGGCTTTCTTT.

The gene calls are TRBV2 and TRBJ2-2, with 10 bases identical to TRBD2. The V gene end was trimmed by 3 bases and the J gene end by 3 bases; junction bases not matched to a gene: 4. The CDR3 runs 16 residues. Germline lookup yields CDR1 SNHLY and CDR2 FYNNEI. The CDR3 sequence: CASSDGSGRYTGELFF. The CDR3 nucleotides read TGTGCCAGCAGTGACGGTAGCGGGAGGTACACCGGGGAGCTGTTTTTT. The full variable domain, with the rest looked up from reference TRBV2 and TRBJ2-2, is EPEVTQTPSHQVTQMGQEVILRCVPISNHLYFYWYRQILGQKVEFLVSFYNNEISEKSEIFDDQFSVERPDGSNFTLKIRSTKLEDSAMYFCASSDGSGRYTGELFFGEGSRLTVL.

This clone showed up just a few times. J is TRBJ1-5 and V is TRBV19; TRBD1 agrees at 8 bases. Germline CDR1 and CDR2: LNHDA and SQIVND (reference sequence). V dropped 3 bases and J dropped 4; count of bases not matched to a gene: 8. This CDR3 comprises 16 residues. The CDR3, as DNA: TGTGCCAGTAGTATTCGGCCGACAGGGGTGAATCAGCCCCAGCATTTT. Amino acid sequence: CASSIRPTGVNQPQHF.

This sequence joins TRBV5-1 and TRBJ2-5, with 7 nucleotides matching TRBD1. Germline CDR1 is SGHRS and CDR2 is YFSETQ. The CDR3 is made up of 13 amino acids. CDR3 DNA: TGCGAGTGTGGGGACAGCCTCCAAGAGACCCAGTACTTC. Encoded protein: CECGDSLQETQYF.

The chain joins TRBV2 to TRBJ1-5; no clear D gene. Germline V gene data show CDR1 as SNHLY and CDR2 as FYNNEI. This CDR3 region has 15 residues. Trimming took 7 bases from V and 3 from J, leaving 16 bases between them. CDR3 amino acids: CASKEVSGSNQPQHF. CDR3 DNA: TGTGCCAGCAAGGAGGTTTCGGGCTCCAATCAGCCCCAGCATTTT.

The CDR3 reads CATSDSSGGGDTQYF. In DNA form, the CDR3 reads TGTGCCACCAGTGATTCCAGCGGGGGCGGGGATACGCAGTATTTT. The rearrangement joins TRBV24-1 to TRBJ2-3; 8 bases align to TRBD2. CDR3 size: 15 residues. CDR1 is KGHDR, CDR2 SFDVKD, per germline. V lost 2 bases to trimming and J lost 6 bases; unmatched junction nucleotides: 6.

The chain is built from TRBV19 and TRBJ1-1; 10 nucleotides agree with TRBD1. The CDR3 is 14 amino acids. J lost 3 bases, V lost 3 bases, and 1 base had no gene match. Looked up from germline, CDR1 is LNHDA and CDR2 is SQIVND (reference sequence). DNA for the CDR3: TGTGCCAGTAGTATTGGACAGGGGGACACTGAAGCTTTCTTT. It codes for CASSIGQGDTEAFF.

The table lists this clone with many counts. The J gene is TRBJ1-4, the V gene TRBV7-9; 7 bases line up with TRBD1. The CDR3 consists of 15 residues. V gave up 5 bases and J gave up 5 bases; unmatched junction bases: 8. The germline CDR1 and CDR2 sequences are SEHNR and FQNEAQ (reference sequence). CDR3 sequence (DNA): TGTGCCAGCAGCAGAACCGGGACAGACAATGAAAAACTGTTTTTT. Protein sequence: CASSRTGTDNEKLFF.

The chain is built from TRBV11-2 and TRBJ1-2; D call uncertain. CDR1 is SGHAT and CDR2 is FQNNGV in the germline V gene. The CDR3 length is 14 residues. Trimming stripped 7 bases from V and 1 base from J, with 13 bases between. CDR3 nucleotides: TGTGCCAGCACCCTAAGCAACCTTAACTATGGCTACACCTTC. Residues: CASTLSNLNYGYTF.

This clone showed up just a few times. The V and J genes are TRBV30 and TRBJ2-5, with TRBD2 as a possible D gene (6 bases). Germline assignment: CDR1 GTSNPN and CDR2 SVGIG (reference sequence). The CDR3 length is 14 residues. The V end lost 3 bases, the J end lost 3 bases, and 14 bases lay between the germline ends. The CDR3 protein is CAWRPDYTKETQYF. The DNA for the CDR3 is TGTGCCTGGAGGCCGGACTATACGAAAGAGACCCAGTACTTC.

The chain links TRBV9 to TRBJ1-2, with 7 bases identical to TRBD1. Germline V CDR1 and CDR2: SGDLS, YYNGEE. The length of the CDR3 is 13 residues. J gave up 6 bases and V 0 bases, and 2 bases lay outside the gene matches. The CDR3 here is CASSVDRGDGYTF. In nucleotides, the CDR3 is TGTGCCAGCAGCGTAGACAGGGGCGATGGCTACACCTTC.

This rearrangement joins TRBV12-3 or TRBV12-4 to TRBJ2-5, with D possibly being TRBD1 (6 bases). Trimming left V 5 bases short and J 4 bases short, with 8 bases between. The CDR3 is made up of 12 amino acids. CDR3: CASSLRGETQYF. DNA of the CDR3: TGTGCCAGCAGTCTCAGGGGAGAGACCCAGTACTTC.

The table lists this clone with a few counts. The J gene is TRBJ1-6, the V gene TRBV15, with D perhaps matching TRBD1 (5 bases). V was cut by 5 bases and J by 6 bases, with 14 bases left in between. Looked up from germline, CDR1 is LNHNV and CDR2 is YYDKDF (reference sequence). The CDR3 runs 15 residues. The CDR3 DNA follows: TGTGCCACCAGCTCCCTCGGGGGGTCTAATTCACCCCTCCACTTT. Amino acid sequence: CATSSLGGSNSPLHF.